One and the same sample provided the 30 T cell receptor beta chains below, sequenced in a study of CXCR3-negative and CXCR3-positive naive CD8 T cells. Overall study findings and caveats: The TRB CDR3s that CXCR3-positive naive cells carried were more hydrophobic than those of CXCR3-negative naive cells.

Their target antigens are unknown. Libraries were UMI-labeled 5' RACE TRB cDNA. TCRdb re-called the 5' RACE reads; one entry per CDR3 protein, DNA not given. Its table lists 65,000 to 90,000 distinct CDR3 sequences. The sequenced material came from naive CXCR3+ CD8+ T cells from blood. Stated subset: CD45RO-CCR7+CD27+CD95- naive CD8+ T cells expressing CXCR3 (TNR3+). The source is a human donor in good health. Some clones in this sample may be carry-over from other donors' samples.

V gene TRBV20-1 combines with J gene TRBJ2-7; TCRdb gives TRBD1 as the D gene, but with no DNA this cannot be confirmed. The CDR3 spans 11 residues. Germline V gene data show CDR1 as DFQATT and CDR2 as SNEGSKA (reference sequence). CDR3 residues: CSARDEGDRYF.

This chain uses TRBV28 with TRBJ2-7; lacking DNA, the TRBD1 call made by TCRdb goes unchecked. The CDR3 sequence is 16 residues long. Per germline, CDR1 MDHEN and CDR2 SYDVKM. The CDR3: CASSPGGGTGPYEQYF. The complete variable domain, with remaining parts taken from reference TRBV28 and TRBJ2-7, reads DVKVTQSSRYLVKRTGEKVFLECVQDMDHENMFWYRQDPGLGLRLIYFSYDVKMKEKGDIPEGYSVSREKKERFSLILESASTNQTSMYLCASSPGGGTGPYEQYFGPGTRLTVT.

This chain uses TRBV27 with TRBJ2-1; TCRdb designates TRBD1, a call that cannot be tested without DNA. CDR3 length: 15 residues. Germline V gene sequence: CDR1 MNHEY, CDR2 SMNVEV (reference sequence). CDR3 loop: CASSRRTGGGDEQFF.

V and J are TRBV4-1 and TRBJ2-7; lacking DNA, the TRBD2 call made by TCRdb goes unchecked. The CDR3 totals 13 residues. Germline lookup yields CDR1 MGHRA and CDR2 YSYEKL. The CDR3 spells CASSSAVGYEQYF.

The chain couples TRBV7-2 to TRBJ2-3; there is no DNA to check the TCRdb D call of TRBD1. This CDR3 is 17 amino acids long. Germline CDR1 reads SGHTA; CDR2 reads FQGNSA. The CDR3 sequence: CASSSPWAGTETDTQYF.

The chain employs TRBV5-1 and TRBJ2-7; TCRdb gives TRBD1 as the D gene, but with no DNA this cannot be confirmed. The CDR3 extends over 15 amino acids. In germline, CDR1 is SGHRS, CDR2 YFSETQ. CDR3 loop: CASSLSGTGSYEQYF.

The CDR3 is CASSIPAGPSQELFF. This chain links TRBV7-9 with TRBJ2-2; TCRdb's D gene call, TRBD2, goes unchecked for lack of DNA. Germline loops: CDR1 SEHNR, CDR2 FQNEAQ (reference sequence). The CDR3 runs 15 residues.

The chain joins TRBV30 to TRBJ2-1; TCRdb gives TRBD1 as the D gene, but with no DNA this cannot be confirmed. The CDR3 extends over 14 amino acids. Germline loops: CDR1 GTSNPN, CDR2 SVGIG (reference sequence). The chain's CDR3 is CAWDPGQGFGEQFF.

The CDR3 is CASSFGALSNSPLHF. The chain is built from TRBV11-2 and TRBJ1-6; TCRdb's D call, TRBD1, is unchecked because there is no DNA. The CDR3 totals 15 residues. Germline V gene lookup returns CDR1 SGHAT and CDR2 FQNNGV. Full variable domain (remainder filled in from reference TRBV11-2 and TRBJ1-6): EAGVAQSPRYKIIEKRQSVAFWCNPISGHATLYWYQQILGQGPKLLIQFQNNGVVDDSQLPKDRFSAERLKGVDSTLKIQPAKLEDSAVYLCASSFGALSNSPLHFGNGTRLTVT.

The rearrangement joins TRBV7-9 to TRBJ2-5. Germline V CDR1 and CDR2: SEHNR, FQNEAQ (reference sequence). The CDR3 is made up of 14 amino acids. The CDR3 loop is CASSLEVLVETQYF.

The J gene is TRBJ2-3, the V gene TRBV7-9. The CDR3 totals 14 residues. Germline CDR1 reads SEHNR; CDR2 reads FQNEAQ (reference sequence). The CDR3 reads CASSFRPVGDTQYF.

The chain couples TRBV7-2 to TRBJ2-7; no DNA is available, so the TRBD1 call from TCRdb remains unchecked. Germline CDR1 is SGHTA and CDR2 is FQGNSA. CDR3 length: 13 residues. The CDR3 reads CASSGGHLYEQYF.

The chain employs TRBV6-6 and TRBJ2-7. Per germline, CDR1 MNHNY and CDR2 SVGAGI (reference sequence). The CDR3 length is 11 residues. The CDR3 is CASSSNYEQYF.

The gene calls are TRBV7-9 and TRBJ1-1. The CDR3 has 14 amino acids. Germline V gene sequence: CDR1 SEHNR, CDR2 FQNEAQ (reference sequence). The CDR3 loop is CASSLLDGQTEAFF.

V is TRBV3-1 and J is TRBJ2-1. Germline V gives CDR1 LGHDT, CDR2 YNNKEL (reference sequence). The CDR3 is made up of 14 amino acids. CDR3 sequence reads: CAGSQELRNNEQFF.

J is TRBJ1-1 and V is TRBV11-3. The CDR3 extends over 16 amino acids. Per germline, CDR1 SGHNT and CDR2 YENEEA. CDR3 in amino acids: CASSSDGWWRVTEAFF.

The chain carries TRBV18 and TRBJ2-1; without DNA, the TCRdb call of TRBD2 cannot be checked. Germline CDR1 and CDR2: KGHSH and LQKENI. The CDR3 totals 16 residues. CDR3 in amino acids: CASSPPGLVRYNEQFF.

The V and J genes are TRBV9 and TRBJ2-1. This CDR3 has 13 residues. Germline V lookup: CDR1 SGDLS, CDR2 YYNGEE. The CDR3 spells CACGVLGVNEQFF.

The chain recombines TRBV7-6 with TRBJ2-4; the D call of TRBD1 rests on TCRdb alone, since no DNA is present to check it. CDR1 and CDR2 from the germline V gene are SGHVS and FNYEAQ. The CDR3 length is 13 residues. The CDR3 is CASSPAPSDIQYF.

This chain connects TRBV27 to TRBJ1-1; the TCRdb D gene call, TRBD1, has no DNA to confirm it. From germline, CDR1 is MNHEY and CDR2 SMNVEV (reference sequence). The CDR3 totals 15 residues. The CDR3: CASSKSTGIGTEAFF.

The V gene is TRBV6-2 or TRBV6-3, the J gene TRBJ2-7. The germline CDR1 and CDR2 sequences are MNHEY and SVGEGT. This CDR3 has 14 residues. The CDR3 is CASSYSDTTYEQYF.

J is TRBJ2-3 and V is TRBV27. Germline V lookup: CDR1 MNHEY, CDR2 SMNVEV (reference sequence). There are 13 residues in the CDR3. The CDR3 spells CASSLLATDTQYF.

The chain couples TRBV27 to TRBJ2-5; checking the TCRdb D call of TRBD1 is not possible without DNA. Germline CDR1 and CDR2: MNHEY and SMNVEV (reference sequence). CDR3 length: 18 residues. CDR3 protein: CASSLFGSSGGEAETQYF.

The chain recombines TRBV28 with TRBJ2-7; the D gene TCRdb calls, TRBD2, cannot be checked with no DNA. Germline CDR1 MDHEN, CDR2 SYDVKM. This CDR3 spans 16 amino acids. The chain's CDR3 is CASSARGLAGDEEQYF.

This sequence joins TRBV20-1 and TRBJ2-7. The CDR3 totals 11 residues. Per the germline V gene, CDR1 is DFQATT and CDR2 is SNEGSKA (reference sequence). CDR3 sequence reads: CSASQTYEQYF.

The genes are TRBV28 and TRBJ1-1. CDR1 is MDHEN and CDR2 is SYDVKM in the germline V gene. This CDR3 is built from 15 residues. CDR3 region: CASNVWGARAPEAFF.

The J gene is TRBJ1-1, the V gene TRBV5-6; TCRdb's D call of TRBD1 is untestable without DNA. Germline lookup yields CDR1 SGHDT and CDR2 YYEEEE. There are 16 residues in the CDR3. CDR3 sequence: CASSLVGLQGRTEAFF.

This chain connects TRBV6-5 to TRBJ1-2. Germline CDR1 is MNHEY and CDR2 is SVGAGI. The CDR3 spans 14 residues. CDR3 region: CASSYSRITSGYTF.

The chain uses TRBV29-1 and TRBJ1-1; checking the TCRdb D call of TRBD1 is not possible without DNA. CDR3 length: 15 amino acids. From germline, CDR1 is SQVTM and CDR2 ANQGSEA. CDR3: CSVEAWTDSNTEAFF.

The genes are TRBV2 and TRBJ2-3; TCRdb selects TRBD1, and the lack of DNA leaves this call unchecked. Germline values: CDR1 SNHLY, CDR2 FYNNEI. This CDR3 is 14 amino acids long. The CDR3 loop reads CASSTDPGEDTQYF.